This T cell receptor (beta chain) came from a study of CD8+CD57+ T cells in acquired aplastic anemia. Sequenced patients had shown CD8+CD57+ cell expansion by flow cytometry. This CDR3 contains 14 residues. V was clipped by 4 bases and J by 2 bases, with 12 bases between them. Germline CDR1 LNHDA, CDR2 SQIVND (reference sequence). The template used for profiling TCR beta VDJ and CDR3 was genomic DNA. TCRdb re-called the reads through MiXCR, storing one row per CDR3 protein. There are about 150,000 distinct CDR3 sequences in the sample; roughly 49% occur only once, and about an eighth lies in the top ten.

The specimen was sorted CD4+, CD8+, or CD8+CD57+ T cells (not recorded which) from PBMCs. The clonotype comes from a human donor with aplastic anemia. The chain links TRBV19 to TRBJ2-7; D perhaps matches TRBD1 (6 bases). The CDR3 region has the DNA TGTGCCAGTAGTACCCGGAGGACAGCCTACGAGCAGTACTTC. Its translation: CASSTRRTAYEQYF.